The 20 T cell receptor beta chains listed next were all sequenced from one sample in a study of T cell changes during pregnancy in multiple sclerosis. Clones were sequenced by immunoSEQ multiplex PCR, and TCRdb holds only the in-frame ones, with some missing. The repertoire holds fewer than 95,000 clones, with around 93% as singletons. The sample consisted of peripheral blood, taken in the third trimester of pregnancy. These receptors originate from a female donor with multiple sclerosis, enrolled in a pregnancy study.

The V call is TRBV9, the J call TRBJ2-5; 8 nucleotides agree with TRBD1. The J call is uncertain, as TRBJ2-7 better fits the DNA end. This CDR3 has 15 amino acids. Germline V gives CDR1 SGDLS, CDR2 YYNGEE. Written as DNA, the CDR3 is TGTGCCAGCAGAAGATTCCGGGACAGGATCTACGAGCAGTACTTC. Amino acids: CASRRFRDRIYEQYF.

This clone was recorded once. The sample carries other DNA sequences with the same CDR3. Here the CDR3 reads CASSLREGGEQFF. CDR3 DNA: TGTGCCAGCAGCTTAAGGGAGGGGGGCGAGCAGTTCTTC. J is TRBJ2-1 and V is TRBV7-3, with D maybe TRBD2 (7 bases). The germline V gene has CDR1 SGHTA and CDR2 FQGTGA. V was clipped by 1 base and J by 10 bases, with 11 bases between them. This CDR3 region has 13 residues.

The chain combines TRBV18 with TRBJ2-1, with D possibly matching TRBD2 (6 bases). The CDR3 runs 15 residues. V was shortened by 2 bases and J by 0 bases, with 8 bases between the two germline ends. Germline loops: CDR1 KGHSH, CDR2 LQKENI. The CDR3 DNA sequence: TGTGCCAGCTCACCAGGGGGGAGCTCCTACAATGAGCAGTTCTTC. This sequence encodes CASSPGGSSYNEQFF.

The V gene is TRBV11-1, the J gene TRBJ2-6, with 8 bases identical to TRBD1. Losses at the gene ends were 5 bases for V and 10 bases for J; bases not matched to a gene: 13. Germline V CDR1 and CDR2: SGHAT, FQDESV (reference sequence). The CDR3 loop spans 16 amino acids. Written as DNA, the CDR3 is TGTGCCAGCAGCCCACAATACCAGGGGGCGCTGAACGTCCTGACTTTC. As protein: CASSPQYQGALNVLTF.

The chain recombines TRBV7-2 with TRBJ2-7, with D unclear. The CDR3 is made up of 15 amino acids. Deletions cut 5 bases from V and 0 bases from J, with 14 bases between. CDR1 is SGHTA, CDR2 FQGNSA, per germline. CDR3 sequence (DNA): TGTGCCAGCAGCCTACCGGGTCCCTCCTCCTACGAGCAGTACTTC. This sequence encodes CASSLPGPSSYEQYF.

The rearrangement joins TRBV6-5 to TRBJ2-2, with TRBD1 identical over 7 bases. Trimming cost V 2 bases and J 0 bases; bases outside gene matches: 3. CDR1 and CDR2 (germline): MNHEY, SVGAGI. This CDR3 has 16 amino acids. CDR3 region: CASSYPRGSNTGELFF. The CDR3 DNA follows: TGTGCCAGCAGTTACCCCAGGGGGTCGAACACCGGGGAGCTGTTTTTT.

J is TRBJ2-3 and V is TRBV4-1; 7 nucleotides agree with TRBD2. With V trimmed by 4 bases and J by 2 bases, 6 bases remained unmatched. The CDR3 has 15 amino acids. Germline V gene sequence: CDR1 MGHRA, CDR2 YSYEKL. CDR3 sequence reads: CASSLLATLTDTQYF. CDR3 nucleotides: TGCGCCAGCAGCCTACTAGCGACCCTCACAGATACGCAGTATTTT.

A single count supports this clone. The chain has TRBV30 and TRBJ2-1; TRBD1 agrees at 7 bases. V lost 8 bases, J lost 7 bases, and 8 bases stayed unmatched. Germline V lookup: CDR1 GTSNPN, CDR2 SVGIG (reference sequence). This CDR3 comprises 12 residues. CDR3 bases: TGTGCCCGGCTGACAGGGCGGAATGAGCAGTTCTTC. It yields the protein CARLTGRNEQFF.

This chain connects TRBV29-1 to TRBJ1-2; D ambiguous. The CDR3 loop spans 13 amino acids. The V and J ends lost 5 bases and 3 bases respectively, with 13 bases between them. Germline CDR1 is SQVTM and CDR2 is ANQGSEA. The CDR3 is CSVREAYDYGYTF. DNA for the CDR3: TGCAGCGTTAGAGAGGCCTATGACTATGGCTACACCTTC.

V is TRBV20-1 and J is TRBJ2-5; unclear D gene. Germline CDR1 and CDR2: DFQATT and SNEGSKA (reference sequence). Trimming took off 3 bases at V and 1 base at J, with 3 bases between the two ends. CDR3 size: 11 residues. CDR3 region: CSASSQETQYF. CDR3 DNA sequence: TGCAGTGCTAGCTCCCAAGAGACCCAGTACTTC.

J is TRBJ2-7 and V is TRBV27; TRBD2 matches 8 bases. Germline V gives CDR1 MNHEY, CDR2 SMNVEV (reference sequence). With V trimmed by 2 bases and J by 5 bases, 5 bases remained unmatched. The CDR3 is 14 residues long. CDR3 loop: CASSLSGRGNEQYF. DNA for the CDR3: TGTGCCAGCAGTTTAAGCGGGAGAGGGAACGAGCAGTACTTC.

In DNA, the CDR3 is TGTGCCAGTAGTATTTATGAGACAGCGAACACTGAAGCTTTCTTT. Its translation is CASSIYETANTEAFF. The chain has TRBV19 and TRBJ1-1; D perhaps matches TRBD1 (5 bases). This CDR3 has 15 amino acids. V dropped 3 bases and J dropped 1 base, with 12 bases sitting between them. Germline V gene data show CDR1 as LNHDA and CDR2 as SQIVND (reference sequence).

This clone has only one observation. One end of the junction does not line up with germline, which may come from a read error. The V and J genes are TRBV6-1 and TRBJ2-7; 8 bases fit TRBD1. The CDR3 totals 15 residues. Germline CDR1 and CDR2: MNHNS and SASEGT. CDR3 nucleotides: TGTGCCAGCAGTGAAGTCCCACGGCAGGGGGCGCCTCGTTGCTTC. Encoded protein: CASSEVPRQGAPRCF.

The chain links TRBV19 to TRBJ1-2, with TRBD1 matching over 8 bases. This CDR3 comprises 12 residues. Unmatched junction bases numbered 5, after V lost 6 bases and J lost 8 bases. Germline lookup yields CDR1 LNHDA and CDR2 SQIVND (reference sequence). CDR3 in DNA: TGTGCCAGTAGCCTGACAGGGGCCGGCTACACCTTC. This gives the protein CASSLTGAGYTF.

The V call is TRBV29-1, the J call TRBJ2-7; TRBD2 aligns across 7 bases. The CDR3 extends over 14 amino acids. The J segment lost 6 bases and the V segment lost 0 bases, leaving 8 bases of the junction unmatched. Germline loops: CDR1 SQVTM, CDR2 ANQGSEA. CDR3 coding DNA: TGCAGCGTTGAAGATTTAAAGGGAGGGCGCGAGCAGTACTTC. As protein: CSVEDLKGGREQYF.

V is TRBV5-1 and J is TRBJ1-2, with 7 positions matching TRBD1. V lost 3 bases, J lost 7 bases, and 6 bases stayed unmatched. This CDR3 is built from 13 residues. Germline-derived CDR1 and CDR2 are SGHRS and YFSETQ. CDR3 sequence: CASSSTGERGYTF. The CDR3, as DNA: TGCGCCAGCAGCTCCACAGGGGAGCGTGGCTACACCTTC.

This chain joins TRBV30 and TRBJ2-6; possibly TRBD2 for D (6 bases). V gave up 1 base and J gave up 2 bases, with 18 bases separating them. Germline values: CDR1 GTSNPN, CDR2 SVGIG (reference sequence). The CDR3 length is 18 residues. Here the CDR3 DNA reads TGTGCCTGGAGTGGATCGGGAGCCGGGACCACTGGGGCCAACGTCCTGACTTTC. Translating it yields CAWSGSGAGTTGANVLTF. Combining the CDR3 with reference TRBV30 and TRBJ2-6 gives the whole variable domain SQTIHQWPATLVQPVGSPLSLECTVEGTSNPNLYWYRQAAGRGLQLLFYSVGIGQISSEVPQNLSASRPQDRQFILSSKKLLLSDSGFYLCAWSGSGAGTTGANVLTFGAGSRLTVL.

CDR3 DNA sequence: TGTGCCAGCAGTTTAGCAGCAGGGGTTAACACCGGGGAGCTGTTTTTT. It codes for CASSLAAGVNTGELFF. This chain connects TRBV28 to TRBJ2-2; possible D gene TRBD1, 6 bases. Germline V lookup: CDR1 MDHEN, CDR2 SYDVKM. CDR3 length equals 16 residues. The V end lost 2 bases, the J end lost 2 bases, and 12 bases lay between the germline ends.

This rearrangement joins TRBV9 to TRBJ1-3; D gene ambiguous. Germline-derived CDR1 and CDR2 are SGDLS and YYNGEE. The CDR3 is 17 amino acids. Between the trimmed V and J ends, which lost 0 bases and 0 bases, there was a span of 13 bases. This CDR3 is CASSVAGSAFSGNTIYF. The CDR3 DNA reads TGTGCCAGCAGCGTAGCTGGGAGCGCCTTCTCTGGAAACACCATATATTTT.

The genes are TRBV28 and TRBJ1-5; D gene ambiguous. V lost 5 bases and J 0 bases, leaving 17 bases between the germline ends. Germline-derived CDR1 and CDR2 are MDHEN and SYDVKM. The CDR3 is made up of 17 amino acids. The CDR3 sequence is CASSAPAPTYSNQPQHF. The CDR3 DNA is TGTGCCAGCAGTGCCCCTGCCCCCACATATAGCAATCAGCCCCAGCATTTT.